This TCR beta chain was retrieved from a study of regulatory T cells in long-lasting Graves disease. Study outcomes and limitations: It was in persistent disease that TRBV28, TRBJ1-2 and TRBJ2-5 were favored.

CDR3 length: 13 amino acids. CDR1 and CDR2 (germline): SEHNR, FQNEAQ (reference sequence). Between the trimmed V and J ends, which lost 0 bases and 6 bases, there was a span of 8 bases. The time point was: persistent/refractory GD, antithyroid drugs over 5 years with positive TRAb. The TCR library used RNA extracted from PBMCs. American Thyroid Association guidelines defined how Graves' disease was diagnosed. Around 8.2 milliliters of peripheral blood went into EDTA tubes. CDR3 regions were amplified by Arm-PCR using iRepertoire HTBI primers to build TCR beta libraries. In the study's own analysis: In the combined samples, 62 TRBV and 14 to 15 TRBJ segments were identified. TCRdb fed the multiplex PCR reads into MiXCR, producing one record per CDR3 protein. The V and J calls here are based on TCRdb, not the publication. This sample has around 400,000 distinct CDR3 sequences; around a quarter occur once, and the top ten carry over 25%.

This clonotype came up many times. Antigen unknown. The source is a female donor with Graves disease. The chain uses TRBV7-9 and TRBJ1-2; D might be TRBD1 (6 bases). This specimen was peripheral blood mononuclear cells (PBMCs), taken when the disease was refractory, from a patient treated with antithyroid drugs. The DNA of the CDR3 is TGTGCCAGCAGCTTAGCTAACAGGGATGGCTACACCTTC. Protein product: CASSLANRDGYTF.